This T cell receptor (beta chain) was obtained from a study of T-cell memory formation after mild COVID-19. Study-wide points: The appearance of some responding clones in pre-infection memory suggested that cross-reactive memory joined.

TCRdb called the 5' RACE reads again in MiXCR, with one record for every CDR3 protein. Of tens of thousands of distinct CDR3 sequences in the sample, 16% were seen once. Germline CDR1 SGHVS, CDR2 FQNEAQ. J gave up 4 bases and V 5 bases, and 10 bases lay outside the gene matches. There are 15 residues in the CDR3. This clonotype was detected only a few times. Its target is not known. This sequence joins TRBV7-8 and TRBJ1-2, with 7 bases lining up with TRBD1. The sequenced sample was PBMCs or a T cell subset sorted from them (not recorded which). The clonotype was recovered from an adult woman who had mild COVID-19 (a few samples of this study predate the infection). Cell type and time point are not known. This CDR3 reads CASSPGWDSPYGYTF. The CDR3 DNA follows: TGTGCCAGCAGCCCGGGGTGGGACAGCCCCTATGGCTACACCTTC. Supplemented by reference TRBV7-8 and TRBJ1-2, the full variable domain reads GAGVSQSPRYKVAKRGQDVALRCDPISGHVSLFWYQQALGQGPEFLTYFQNEAQLDKSGLPSDRFFAERPEGSVSTLKIQRTQQEDSAVYLCASSPGWDSPYGYTFGSGTRLTVV.